This T cell receptor (beta chain) comes out of a study of OX40 agonist ivuxolimab in advanced cancers. Study at large: Patients undergoing dose escalation presented with hepatocellular carcinoma, melanoma, renal cell or head and neck cancer.

Data came from immunoSEQ multiplex PCR; TCRdb stores just in-frame clones and leaves some out. Of fewer than 55,000 clones listed, less than 90% are singletons. The CDR3 is 13 amino acids. V lost 4 bases to trimming and J lost 8 bases; unmatched junction nucleotides: 4. Germline V gene lookup returns CDR1 SNHLY and CDR2 FYNNEI. V usage is TRBV2 and J usage is TRBJ1-4, with 7 bases fitting TRBD1. The clonotype originates from an adult with an advanced solid tumor such as melanoma, head and neck, liver or kidney cancer. The sample here was CD4+ or CD8+ T cells sorted from blood, taken in a trial of the OX40 agonist ivuxolimab. In nucleotides, the CDR3 is TGTGCCAGCAGTGCCGGGACAGAAGAAAAACTGTTTTTT. Its protein is CASSAGTEEKLFF.